The next 25 T cell receptor beta chains were all read from a single sample in a study of technical replicates of blood from a few donors. Produced via immunoSEQ multiplex PCR; TCRdb's table is partial and in-frame only. The repertoire holds 55,000 to 85,000 clones, around 97% seen once, with roughly 0.25% in the top ten. The material sequenced was T cells isolated from PBMCs. The receptor source for this set is a human donor in good health.

CDR3 DNA: TGTGCCATCAGTGACGGGATTGAGCAGTACTTC. Its translation is CAISDGIEQYF. The V gene is TRBV10-3, the J gene TRBJ2-7; D possibly corresponds to TRBD2 (5 bases). This CDR3 is built from 11 residues. Germline CDR1 and CDR2: ENHRY and SYGVKD. The V gene lost 3 bases and the J gene lost 7 bases, with 7 bases spanning the gap.

V gene TRBV15 combines with J gene TRBJ1-1; D remains unclear. The germline gives CDR1 LNHNV, CDR2 YYDKDF (reference sequence). This CDR3 comprises 13 residues. The ends were cut back, 3 bases at V and 0 bases at J, with 5 bases in the middle. The CDR3 coding sequence is TGTGCCACCAGCAGCAGGCTGAACACTGAAGCTTTCTTT. Amino acids: CATSSRLNTEAFF.

V usage is TRBV6-5 and J usage is TRBJ2-7, with TRBD2 identical over 8 bases. The length of the CDR3 is 15 residues. Germline V gives CDR1 MNHEY, CDR2 SVGAGI. Trimming at V came to 7 bases and at J to 7 bases, leaving 15 bases not matched to a gene. CDR3: CASTELAAGLGEQYF. The CDR3 bases are TGTGCCAGCACCGAACTAGCGGCTGGTTTAGGGGAGCAGTACTTC.

V and J are TRBV9 and TRBJ2-7, with TRBD1 as a possible D gene (6 bases). The V end was cut by 1 base, the J end by 2 bases, with 10 bases between. This CDR3 comprises 14 residues. The germline V gene encodes CDR1 SGDLS and CDR2 YYNGEE. CDR3 residues: CASSVSGVPYEQYF. In DNA form, the CDR3 reads TGTGCCAGCAGCGTATCAGGGGTCCCCTACGAGCAGTACTTC.

This rearrangement joins TRBV29-1 to TRBJ2-1; D is possibly TRBD1 (6 bases). Trimming left V 2 bases short and J 5 bases short, with 13 bases between. This CDR3 region has 14 residues. The germline CDR1 and CDR2 sequences are SQVTM and ANQGSEA. CDR3 in amino acids: CSVELGKGDNEQFF. CDR3 sequence (DNA): TGCAGCGTTGAACTCGGGAAGGGGGACAATGAGCAGTTCTTC.

The V and J genes are TRBV4-1 and TRBJ1-2, with a possible D match to TRBD1 (5 bases). V lost 3 bases and J 4 bases, leaving 9 bases between the germline ends. The CDR3 has 13 amino acids. Per germline, CDR1 MGHRA and CDR2 YSYEKL. This CDR3 reads CASSQRGGYGYTF. DNA for the CDR3: TGCGCCAGCAGCCAGCGGGGCGGCTATGGCTACACCTTC.

The chain combines TRBV6-1 with TRBJ2-7; 10 bases agree with TRBD2. V lost 1 base to trimming and J lost 3 bases; unmatched junction nucleotides: 3. This CDR3 has 15 residues. Germline CDR1 MNHNS, CDR2 SASEGT. The CDR3 region has the DNA TGTGCCAGCAGTGAAGGTGCTAGCGGGAGCTACGAGCAGTACTTC. Translated, it gives CASSEGASGSYEQYF.

The CDR3 loop reads CASSYRTANTEAFF. The CDR3 bases are TGTGCCAGCAGTTATAGGACAGCAAACACTGAAGCTTTCTTT. The genes are TRBV6-1 and TRBJ1-1; possibly TRBD1 for D (6 bases). Germline V lookup: CDR1 MNHNS, CDR2 SASEGT. The V end was cut by 5 bases, the J end by 2 bases, with 12 bases between. This CDR3 is 14 amino acids long.

V is TRBV7-9 and J is TRBJ2-5; TRBD2 agrees at 8 bases. V lost 6 bases and J lost 5; bases outside the gene matches: 5. Germline V CDR1 and CDR2: SEHNR, FQNEAQ (reference sequence). This CDR3 contains 13 residues. This CDR3 is CASSSGLAETQYF. CDR3 in DNA: TGTGCCAGCAGTTCCGGACTAGCCGAGACCCAGTACTTC.

The rearrangement uses TRBV5-4 and TRBJ2-3, with D possibly TRBD1 on 6 matching bases. Trimming took off 3 bases at V and 6 bases at J, with 17 bases between the two ends. This CDR3 is built from 15 residues. The germline CDR1 and CDR2 sequences are SGHNT and YYREEE (reference sequence). CDR3 residues: CASSSRTAPGDTQYF. The CDR3 nucleotides are TGTGCCAGCAGCTCTAGGACAGCGCCGGGGGATACGCAGTATTTT.

CDR3 in DNA: TGTGCCAGCAGACGGGACAGCTCCTACGAGCAGTACTTC. Translating gives CASRRDSSYEQYF. The chain links TRBV2 to TRBJ2-7; 7 bases agree with TRBD1. In germline, CDR1 is SNHLY, CDR2 FYNNEI. This CDR3 is built from 13 residues. V shed 6 bases and J 0 bases; nucleotides not matched to a gene: 2.

The V gene is TRBV5-4, the J gene TRBJ2-3; possibly TRBD2 for D (5 bases). Trimming stripped 0 bases from V and 0 bases from J, with 11 bases between. Germline CDR1 reads SGHNT; CDR2 reads YYREEE (reference sequence). The CDR3 covers 16 residues. Here the CDR3 DNA reads TGTGCCAGCAGCTTGGAGCTAGCTGCTAGCACAGATACGCAGTATTTT. Its protein is CASSLELAASTDTQYF.

The chain is built from TRBV4-2 and TRBJ2-7; D is ambiguous. Germline V lookup: CDR1 LGHNA, CDR2 YNFKEQ. The V gene lost 1 base and the J gene lost 0 bases, with 10 bases spanning the gap. The CDR3 runs 15 residues. CDR3 residues: CASSQGTSSSYEQYF. The CDR3 DNA follows: TGTGCCAGCAGCCAAGGCACTTCTAGCTCCTACGAGCAGTACTTC.

This clone was recorded only once. The chain combines TRBV4-3 with TRBJ1-2, with a weak D call TRBD1 (5 bases). This CDR3 has 15 amino acids. Germline assignment: CDR1 LGHNA and CDR2 YSLEER. V was clipped by 0 bases and J by 2 bases, with 10 bases between them. CDR3 residues: CASSQDRTRNYGYTF. The CDR3 nucleotides read TGCGCCAGCAGCCAAGATAGGACAAGGAACTATGGCTACACCTTC.

V gene TRBV19 combines with J gene TRBJ1-1, with D maybe TRBD1 (5 bases). Deletions cut 6 bases from V and 1 base from J, with 12 bases between. The V gene's germline CDR1 is LNHDA and CDR2 SQIVND (reference sequence). The CDR3 is made up of 14 amino acids. CDR3 DNA: TGTGCCAGTAGCTCCCCAGGGCGGAACACTGAAGCTTTCTTT. The encoded protein is CASSSPGRNTEAFF.

V usage is TRBV4-2 and J usage is TRBJ2-3, with 9 bases matching TRBD2. J was trimmed by 5 bases and V by 1 base; bases with no gene match: 7. Per germline, CDR1 LGHNA and CDR2 YNFKEQ. The length of the CDR3 is 16 residues. CDR3 sequence: CASSQAAGGHIDTQYF. The CDR3 bases are TGTGCCAGCAGCCAAGCAGCGGGAGGCCATATAGATACGCAGTATTTT.

The J gene is TRBJ2-7, the V gene TRBV6-5; D unclear. The CDR3 runs 16 residues. The germline gives CDR1 MNHEY, CDR2 SVGAGI. V lost 0 bases and J 0 bases, leaving 12 bases between the germline ends. The CDR3: CASSYSNARSSYEQYF. In nucleotides, the CDR3 is TGTGCCAGCAGTTACTCGAACGCGCGAAGCTCCTACGAGCAGTACTTC.

This chain links TRBV25-1 with TRBJ2-7; 11 nucleotides match TRBD1. There are 15 residues in the CDR3. Germline-derived CDR1 and CDR2 are MGHDK and SYGVNS. Trimming at V came to 2 bases and at J to 6 bases, leaving 6 bases not matched to a gene. Written as DNA, the CDR3 is TGTGCCAGCAGTGAACCAGGGACAGGGGGGGGCGAGCAGTACTTC. Amino acids: CASSEPGTGGGEQYF.

The chain carries TRBV7-2 and TRBJ2-5; D gene ambiguous. In germline, CDR1 is SGHTA, CDR2 FQGNSA. The CDR3 sequence is 14 residues long. V dropped 5 bases and J dropped 4 bases, with 14 bases sitting between them. CDR3 region: CASSTWARSETQYF. The CDR3, as DNA: TGTGCCAGCAGCACGTGGGCCAGGTCAGAGACCCAGTACTTC.

The chain has TRBV2 and TRBJ2-6; D is perhaps TRBD1 (5 bases). This CDR3 has 15 amino acids. V lost 6 bases, J lost 2 bases, and 11 bases lay in between. Per the germline V gene, CDR1 is SNHLY and CDR2 is FYNNEI. The CDR3 nucleotides are TGTGCCAGCAGCCCCAGGGTAACTGGGGCCAACGTCCTGACTTTC. Translated, it gives CASSPRVTGANVLTF. Full variable domain (remainder filled in from reference TRBV2 and TRBJ2-6): EPEVTQTPSHQVTQMGQEVILRCVPISNHLYFYWYRQILGQKVEFLVSFYNNEISEKSEIFDDQFSVERPDGSNFTLKIRSTKLEDSAMYFCASSPRVTGANVLTFGAGSRLTVL.

The rearrangement links TRBV11-2 to TRBJ2-7, with 7 bases identical to TRBD1. Germline loops: CDR1 SGHAT, CDR2 FQNNGV. CDR3 length equals 14 residues. Trimming took 1 base from V and 4 from J; bases not matched to a gene: 4. DNA for the CDR3: TGTGCCAGCAGCTTAGGCTCAGGGGGTTACGAGCAGTACTTC. It encodes CASSLGSGGYEQYF.

This chain uses TRBV7-3 with TRBJ2-3; D unresolved. Germline loops: CDR1 SGHTA, CDR2 FQGTGA. This CDR3 comprises 17 residues. Trimming cost V 4 bases and J 4 bases, with 21 bases left between them. The CDR3 nucleotides are TGTGCCAGCAGCTCTAAAGGCCCGATGGCGGTCGCAGATACGCAGTATTTT. It is translated as CASSSKGPMAVADTQYF.

The chain carries TRBV6-5 and TRBJ2-3; D is uncertain. Germline CDR1 and CDR2: MNHEY and SVGAGI. The CDR3 contains 12 residues. V was shortened by 4 bases and J by 7 bases, with 9 bases between the two germline ends. The CDR3 nucleotides read TGTGCCAGCAGTTCCGGCAGGAATACGCAGTATTTT. Translation: CASSSGRNTQYF.

This chain joins TRBV7-9 and TRBJ2-1; 7 bases line up with TRBD1. The V and J ends lost 1 base and 14 bases, in that order; junction bases with no gene match: 5. This CDR3 is built from 12 residues. CDR1 SEHNR and CDR2 FQNEAQ come from the germline V gene (reference sequence). CDR3 sequence (DNA): TGTGCCAGCAGCTTAGTTGGGACAGAGGAGTTCTTC. It translates to CASSLVGTEEFF.

This chain links TRBV29-1 with TRBJ2-1; tentatively, D is TRBD2 (6 bases). Trimming left V 7 bases short and J 7 bases short, with 11 bases between. Per germline, CDR1 SQVTM and CDR2 ANQGSEA. The CDR3 totals 11 residues. CDR3 DNA: TGCAGCGATAGGCGGGGTAATGAGCAGTTCTTC. This sequence encodes CSDRRGNEQFF.